This T cell receptor beta chain was recovered during a study of blood T cell repertoires in COVID-19. The CDR3 contains 10 residues. Trimming removed 8 bases at V and 5 bases at J, with 6 bases between. In germline, CDR1 is LNHDA, CDR2 SQIVND (reference sequence). Method: immunoSEQ multiplex PCR; TCRdb's copy keeps in-frame clones and lacks some. The sample has a few hundred thousand clones, about 86% seen once. The clonotype comes from a man aged 50 to 60 with active or convalescent COVID-19. V gene TRBV19 combines with J gene TRBJ2-5; tentatively, D is TRBD2 (5 bases). Sequenced material: peripheral blood. In nucleotides, the CDR3 is TGTGCCAGTCGCGGGGAGACCCAGTACTTC. Translated: CASRGETQYF. The full variable domain, with the rest looked up from reference TRBV19 and TRBJ2-5, is DGGITQSPKYLFRKEGQNVTLSCEQNLNHDAMYWYRQDPGQGLRLIYYSQIVNDFQKGDIAEGYSVSREKKESFPLTVTSAQKNPTAFYLCASRGETQYFGPGTRLLVL.